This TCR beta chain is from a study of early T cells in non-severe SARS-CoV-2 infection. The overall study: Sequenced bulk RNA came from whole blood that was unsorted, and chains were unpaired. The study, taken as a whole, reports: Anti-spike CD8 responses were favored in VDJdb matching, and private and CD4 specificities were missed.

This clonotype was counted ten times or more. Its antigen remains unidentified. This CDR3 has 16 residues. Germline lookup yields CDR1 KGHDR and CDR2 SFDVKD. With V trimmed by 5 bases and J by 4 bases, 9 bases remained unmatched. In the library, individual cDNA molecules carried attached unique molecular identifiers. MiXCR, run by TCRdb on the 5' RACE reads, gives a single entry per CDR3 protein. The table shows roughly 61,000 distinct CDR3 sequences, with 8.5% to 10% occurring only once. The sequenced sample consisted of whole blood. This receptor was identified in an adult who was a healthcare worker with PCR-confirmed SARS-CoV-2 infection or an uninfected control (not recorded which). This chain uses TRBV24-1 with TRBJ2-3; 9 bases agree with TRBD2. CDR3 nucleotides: TGTGCCACCAGTGTCCCGGCGGCGGGAGGGCCAGATACGCAGTATTTT. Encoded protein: CATSVPAAGGPDTQYF.